This TCR beta chain was found in a study of T cell repertoires in cytomegalovirus infection. Study-wide results and caveats: Based on cumulative public TCR beta family frequency, carriers of CMV plus the relevant HLA were identified. The ex vivo response showed dominance by HLA-C-restricted CMV-specific TCR beta clonotypes.

TCRdb used MiXCR to reprocess the reads, holding one entry per CDR3 protein. This table has about 260,000 distinct CDR3 sequences, roughly 9% appearing once. The germline V and J ends were trimmed by 4 bases and 1 base, with 19 bases remaining between them. There are 16 residues in the CDR3. Germline CDR1 and CDR2: SQVTM and ANQGSEA. A word on this clonotype: Its target is unknown.

The sequencing sample was made of PBMCs. The chain recombines TRBV29-1 with TRBJ1-1; D is perhaps TRBD1 (5 bases). This TCR came from a human donor in good health (CMV status not recorded). Some clones in this sample may be carry-over from other donors' samples. The CDR3 here is CSVGGGGGQKNTEAFF. The CDR3 region has the DNA TGCAGCGTTGGGGGGGGTGGAGGGCAAAAGAACACTGAAGCTTTCTTT.